The rows below give T cell receptor beta chains drawn from one sample of a study of Ad26.COV2.S vaccination and SARS-CoV-2 variants. This table comes from immunoSEQ multiplex PCR, and its TCRdb copy is limited to in-frame clones, with some not included. Counted here are 350,000 to 450,000 clones, about 92% occurring once; the ten biggest clones make up around 1.7%. The material was peripheral blood, obtained in a trial of Ad26.COV2.S vaccine versus placebo. The source is a person between 18 and 65 years old who received the Ad26.COV2.S COVID-19 vaccine or a placebo. Each CDR3 is given with its conserved first and last residue.

J	V	length	CDR3
TRBJ2-5	TRBV4-2	13	CASSHNSQETQYF
TRBJ1-2	TRBV4-1	18	CASSQEGAGTGFLYGYTF
TRBJ1-3	TRBV10-1	17	CASSVVTSAVSGNTIYF
TRBJ1-5	TRBV7-2	16	CASSLGVGAYDQPQHF
TRBJ1-2	TRBV19	18	CASSIDVFRGIDYYGYTF
TRBJ2-5	TRBV5-1	14	CASSLGRQQETQYF
TRBJ1-3	TRBV7-2	16	CASSPWVTGTGNTIYF
TRBJ1-1	TRBV7-9	13	CASSLQGITEAFF
TRBJ2-7	TRBV19	17	CASSTTDRDSVEDEQYF
TRBJ2-1	TRBV18	14	CASSPGTVDNEQFF
TRBJ2-7	TRBV5-4	16	CASSKELAGGPREQYF
TRBJ2-3	TRBV9	17	CASSVVVGGGVADTQYF
TRBJ2-7	TRBV6-2/TRBV6-3	16	CASSYSLGQIPYEQYF
TRBJ2-2	TRBV4-1	14	CASSQGWNTGELFF
TRBJ2-7	TRBV20-1	13	CSASQAGKGEQYF
TRBJ2-7	TRBV4-3	15	CASSQEMGSGYEQYF
TRBJ2-3	TRBV4-1	14	CASSQRVGQDTQYF
TRBJ1-4	TRBV19	15	CASSITRGTNEKLFF
TRBJ1-4	TRBV7-2	15	CASSLGTGRNEKLFF
TRBJ1-1	TRBV7-9	15	CASSLTGGANTEAFF
TRBJ2-1	TRBV19	14	CASKKGTGVNEQFF
TRBJ1-3	TRBV19	15	CASSIYPSSGNTIYF
TRBJ2-1	TRBV30	13	CAWSVLAGYEQFF
TRBJ2-1	TRBV7-9	13	CASSLGADYEQFF
TRBJ2-1	TRBV7-2	14	CASSLSGTNNEQFF